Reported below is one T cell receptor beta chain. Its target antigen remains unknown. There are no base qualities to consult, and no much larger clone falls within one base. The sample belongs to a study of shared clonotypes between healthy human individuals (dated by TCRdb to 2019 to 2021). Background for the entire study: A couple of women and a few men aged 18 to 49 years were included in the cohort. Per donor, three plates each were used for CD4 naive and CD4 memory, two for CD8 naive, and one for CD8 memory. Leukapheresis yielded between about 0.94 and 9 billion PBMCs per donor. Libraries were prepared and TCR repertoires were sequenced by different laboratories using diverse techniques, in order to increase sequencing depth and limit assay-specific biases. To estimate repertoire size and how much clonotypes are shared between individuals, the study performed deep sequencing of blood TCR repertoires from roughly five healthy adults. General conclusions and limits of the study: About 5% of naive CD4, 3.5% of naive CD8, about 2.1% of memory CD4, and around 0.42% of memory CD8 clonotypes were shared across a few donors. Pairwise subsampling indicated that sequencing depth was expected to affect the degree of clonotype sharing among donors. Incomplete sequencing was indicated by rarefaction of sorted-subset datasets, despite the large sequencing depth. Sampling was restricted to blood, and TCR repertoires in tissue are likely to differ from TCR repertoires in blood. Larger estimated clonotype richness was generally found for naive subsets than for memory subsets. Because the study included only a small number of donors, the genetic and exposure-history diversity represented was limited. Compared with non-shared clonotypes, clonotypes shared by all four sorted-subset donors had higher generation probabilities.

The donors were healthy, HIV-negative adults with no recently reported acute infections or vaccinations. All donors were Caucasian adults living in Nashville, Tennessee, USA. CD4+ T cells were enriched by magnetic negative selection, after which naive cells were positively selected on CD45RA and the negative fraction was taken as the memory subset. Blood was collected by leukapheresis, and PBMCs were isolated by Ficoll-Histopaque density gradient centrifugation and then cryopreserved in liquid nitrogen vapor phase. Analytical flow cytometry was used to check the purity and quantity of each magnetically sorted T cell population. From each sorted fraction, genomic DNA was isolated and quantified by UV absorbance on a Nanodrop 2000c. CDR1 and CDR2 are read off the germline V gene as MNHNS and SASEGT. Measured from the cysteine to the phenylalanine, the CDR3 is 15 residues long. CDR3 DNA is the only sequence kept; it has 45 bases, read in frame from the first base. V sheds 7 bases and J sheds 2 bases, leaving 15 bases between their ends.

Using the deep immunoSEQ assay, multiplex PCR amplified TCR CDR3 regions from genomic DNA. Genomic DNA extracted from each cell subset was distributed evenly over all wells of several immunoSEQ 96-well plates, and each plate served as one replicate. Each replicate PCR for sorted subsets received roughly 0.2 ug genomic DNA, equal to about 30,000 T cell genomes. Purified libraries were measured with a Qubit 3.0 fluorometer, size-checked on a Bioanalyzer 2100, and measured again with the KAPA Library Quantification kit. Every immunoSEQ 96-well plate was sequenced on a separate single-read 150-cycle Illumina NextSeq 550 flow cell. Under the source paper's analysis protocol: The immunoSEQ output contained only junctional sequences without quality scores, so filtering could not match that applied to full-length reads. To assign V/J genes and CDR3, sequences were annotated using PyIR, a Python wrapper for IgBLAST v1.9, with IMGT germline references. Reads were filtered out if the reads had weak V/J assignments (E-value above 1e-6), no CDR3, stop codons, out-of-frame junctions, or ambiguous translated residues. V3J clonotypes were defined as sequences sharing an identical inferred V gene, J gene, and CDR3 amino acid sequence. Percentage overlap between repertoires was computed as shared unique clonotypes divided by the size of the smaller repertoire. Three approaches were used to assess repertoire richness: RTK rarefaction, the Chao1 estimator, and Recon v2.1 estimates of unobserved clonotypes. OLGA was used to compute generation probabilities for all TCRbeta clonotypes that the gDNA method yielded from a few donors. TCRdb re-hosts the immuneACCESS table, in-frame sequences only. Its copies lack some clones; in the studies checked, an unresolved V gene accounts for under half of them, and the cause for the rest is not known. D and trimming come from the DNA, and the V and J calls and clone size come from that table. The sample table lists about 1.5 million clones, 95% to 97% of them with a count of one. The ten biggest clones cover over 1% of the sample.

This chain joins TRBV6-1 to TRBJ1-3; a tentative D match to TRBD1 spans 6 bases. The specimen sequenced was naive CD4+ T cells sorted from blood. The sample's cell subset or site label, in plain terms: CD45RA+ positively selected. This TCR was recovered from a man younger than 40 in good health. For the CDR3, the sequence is CASKQGRYTGNTIYF. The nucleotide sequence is TGTGCCAGCAAACAGGGAAGGTATACTGGAAACACCATATATTTT.